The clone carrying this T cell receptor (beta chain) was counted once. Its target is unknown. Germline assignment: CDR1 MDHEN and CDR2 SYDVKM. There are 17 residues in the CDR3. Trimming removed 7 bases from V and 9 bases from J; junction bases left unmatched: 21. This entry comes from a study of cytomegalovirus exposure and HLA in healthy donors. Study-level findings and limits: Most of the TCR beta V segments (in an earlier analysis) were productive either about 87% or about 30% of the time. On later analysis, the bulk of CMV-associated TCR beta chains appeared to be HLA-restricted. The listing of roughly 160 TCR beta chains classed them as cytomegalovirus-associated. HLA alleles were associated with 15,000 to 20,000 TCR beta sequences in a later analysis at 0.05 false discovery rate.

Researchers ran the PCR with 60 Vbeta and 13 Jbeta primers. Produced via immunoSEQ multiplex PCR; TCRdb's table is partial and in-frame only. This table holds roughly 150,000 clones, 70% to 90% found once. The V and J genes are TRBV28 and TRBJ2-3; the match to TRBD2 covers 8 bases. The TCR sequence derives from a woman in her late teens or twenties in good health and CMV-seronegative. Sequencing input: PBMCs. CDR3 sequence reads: CASITSAGREAVGTQYF. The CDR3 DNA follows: TGTGCCAGCATTACCTCAGCGGGGCGGGAGGCAGTGGGGACGCAGTATTTT.